This T cell receptor beta chain was identified during a study of blood T cell repertoires in COVID-19. The wider study: The study drew acute and convalescent COVID-19 samples from the United States, Italy and Spain. PBMCs, B-cell-depleted T cells, or T cells were the source of the cDNA or gDNA that made up the material.

Using immunoSEQ multiplex PCR, the repertoire was profiled, and TCRdb retains in-frame clones only, with some absent. The sample shows roughly 160,000 clones, more than 70% of them seen only once. This CDR3 has 10 residues. Germline values: CDR1 DFQATT, CDR2 SNEGSKA (reference sequence). The V end lost 3 bases, the J end lost 5 bases, and 2 bases lay between the germline ends. This clone is a singleton in its sample. Sequencing input: peripheral blood. The V call is TRBV20-1, the J call TRBJ2-1, with no clear D. This clonotype was sampled from a man over 45 who had recovered from COVID-19. The CDR3 DNA sequence: TGCAGTGCTAGCAACAATGAGCAGTTCTTC. It is translated as CSASNNEQFF.